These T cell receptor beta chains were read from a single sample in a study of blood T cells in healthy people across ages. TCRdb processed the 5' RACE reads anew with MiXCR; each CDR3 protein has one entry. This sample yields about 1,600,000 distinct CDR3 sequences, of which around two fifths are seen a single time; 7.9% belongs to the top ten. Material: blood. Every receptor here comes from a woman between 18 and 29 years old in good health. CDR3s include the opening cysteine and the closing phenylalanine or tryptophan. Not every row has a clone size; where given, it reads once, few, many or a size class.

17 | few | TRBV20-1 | CSANSNVGWDRKETQYF
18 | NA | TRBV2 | CASRPPRSSGKQAETQYF
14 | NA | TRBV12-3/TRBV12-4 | CASSNGPGEETQYF
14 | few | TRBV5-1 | CASRVAGSYNEQFF
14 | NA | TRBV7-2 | CANSPRHSTDTQYF
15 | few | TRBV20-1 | CSARALAGASYEQYF
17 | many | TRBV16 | CASSHPGLAGSSYEQYF
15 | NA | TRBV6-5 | CASRKQGATYNEQFF
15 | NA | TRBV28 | CASSLGQSFTDTHYF
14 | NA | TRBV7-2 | CASRKPAASYGYTF
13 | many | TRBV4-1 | CASSQGGVETQYF
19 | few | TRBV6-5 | CASSYFGLAGRSSENEQFF
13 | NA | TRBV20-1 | CSAFSGAYNEQYF
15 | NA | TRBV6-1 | CASSEPGRGGEKLFF
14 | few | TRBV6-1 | CASGEFSGANVLTF
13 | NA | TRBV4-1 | CASSPSGSPEAFF
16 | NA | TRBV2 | CASSDVAGGGTGELFF
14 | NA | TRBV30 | CAWSWQGANYGYTF
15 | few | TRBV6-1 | CASSEGGTVGYEQYF